This T cell receptor (beta chain) was sequenced during a study of T-cell reconstitution after alpha-beta-depleted transplantation in children. The junction had 5 bases not matched to a gene; V was cut back by 2 bases and J by 12 bases. The CDR3 contains 13 residues. The library targeted TCRbeta and was prepared with unique molecular identifiers. From the PCR reads, TCRdb called clonotypes with MiXCR, one entry per CDR3 protein. The profile shows about 610,000 distinct CDR3 sequences, 10% of them singletons. The chain combines TRBV12-3 or TRBV12-4 with TRBJ2-1, with TRBD2 identical over 9 bases. The sample consisted of PBMCs from the stem cell graft donor, taken from the stem cell graft. The TCR was taken from a human donor who donated a stem cell graft to a child with acute myeloid leukemia. The CDR3 nucleotides are TGTGCCAGCAGTTTACTAGCGGGAAGGGTGCAGTTCTTC. This translates into CASSLLAGRVQFF.